Shown below are 17 T cell receptor beta chains from a single sample sequenced in a study of cytomegalovirus exposure and HLA in healthy donors. Primers: 60 Vbeta forward and 13 Jbeta reverse. Clones were sequenced by immunoSEQ multiplex PCR, and TCRdb holds only the in-frame ones, with some missing. Among 140,000 or so clones listed, approximately 72% were seen once. The sequenced sample consisted of PBMCs. The receptors come from a middle-aged man in good health and CMV-seronegative.

The chain uses TRBV7-9 and TRBJ1-1, with TRBD1 as a possible D gene (6 bases). V lost 7 bases, J lost 1 base, and 10 bases lay in between. Germline CDR1 and CDR2: SEHNR and FQNEAQ (reference sequence). This CDR3 is built from 13 residues. In DNA, the CDR3 is TGTGCCAGCAACGGACAGACGAACACTGAAGCTTTCTTT. Its protein is CASNGQTNTEAFF.

The CDR3 nucleotides read TGTGCCAGCAGCCAAGAACCAGGAACACCCCTCCACTTT. The encoded protein is CASSQEPGTPLHF. The chain combines TRBV4-2 with TRBJ1-6, with no clear D. V gave up 0 bases and J gave up 11 bases, with 8 bases separating them. Germline loops: CDR1 LGHNA, CDR2 YNFKEQ. The CDR3 consists of 13 residues.

This chain connects TRBV4-1 to TRBJ2-7, with D possibly being TRBD2 (5 bases). CDR3 length equals 18 residues. V gave up 0 bases and J gave up 1 base, with 19 bases separating them. Germline values: CDR1 MGHRA, CDR2 YSYEKL. CDR3 sequence (DNA): TGCGCCAGCAGCCAAGAGGAAATGAGGGTATCAAGATCCTACGAGCAGTACTTC. Translation gives CASSQEEMRVSRSYEQYF.

This clone came up a few times. The gene calls are TRBV28 and TRBJ2-1, with 7 bases aligning to TRBD2. V dropped 2 bases and J dropped 0; count of bases not matched to a gene: 4. The CDR3 contains 16 residues. Germline V lookup: CDR1 MDHEN, CDR2 SYDVKM. The CDR3 reads CASSLLASGSYNEQFF. The CDR3 DNA reads TGTGCCAGCAGTTTACTGGCTAGCGGCTCCTACAATGAGCAGTTCTTC.

The chain joins TRBV9 to TRBJ1-3; TRBD1 aligns across 10 bases. Unmatched junction bases numbered 8, after V lost 4 bases and J lost 4 bases. CDR3 length: 16 residues. In germline, CDR1 is SGDLS, CDR2 YYNGEE. The DNA for the CDR3 is TGTGCCAGCAGCCCCGGGGGACAGGGGAGAGGAAACACCATATATTTT. Protein product: CASSPGGQGRGNTIYF.

The chain has TRBV29-1 and TRBJ2-5; 16 positions agree with TRBD2. From germline, CDR1 is SQVTM and CDR2 ANQGSEA. With V trimmed by 0 bases and J by 2 bases, 9 bases remained unmatched. The CDR3 has 19 residues. DNA of the CDR3: TGCAGCGTTGAAGATTTGGGACTAGCGGGGGGGCCGCAACAAGAGACCCAGTACTTC. As protein: CSVEDLGLAGGPQQETQYF. The full variable domain, in which reference TRBV29-1 and TRBJ2-5 provide the parts outside the CDR3, is SAVISQKPSRDICQRGTSLTIQCQVDSQVTMMFWYRQQPGQSLTLIATANQGSEATYESGFVIDKFPISRPNLTFSTLTVSNMSPEDSSIYLCSVEDLGLAGGPQQETQYFGPGTRLLVL.

The rearrangement joins TRBV5-1 to TRBJ1-1; 9 bases align to TRBD1. CDR1 is SGHRS and CDR2 is YFSETQ in the germline V gene. With 4 bases clipped from V and 4 bases from J, the junction kept 5 bases outside the gene matches. The CDR3 extends over 14 amino acids. The CDR3 nucleotides read TGCGCCAGCAGCACGGCGACAGGGGGCACTGAAGCTTTCTTT. It encodes CASSTATGGTEAFF.

In its sample, this clone was seen once. The genes are TRBV5-1 and TRBJ1-2; D gene uncertain. The germline V gene encodes CDR1 SGHRS and CDR2 YFSETQ. The CDR3 loop spans 14 amino acids. Between the trimmed V and J ends, which lost 4 bases and 1 base, there was a span of 11 bases. The CDR3: CASSPQTFNYGYTF. The CDR3 nucleotides read TGCGCCAGCAGCCCCCAAACATTTAACTATGGCTACACCTTC.

This chain connects TRBV15 to TRBJ2-1; 7 nucleotides line up with TRBD1. J gave up 6 bases and V 0 bases, and 5 bases lay outside the gene matches. The germline CDR1 and CDR2 sequences are LNHNV and YYDKDF (reference sequence). This CDR3 has 15 amino acids. CDR3 in amino acids: CATSRDLGTVNEQFF. CDR3 nucleotide sequence: TGTGCCACCAGCAGAGATTTAGGGACAGTCAATGAGCAGTTCTTC. Filled out from reference TRBV15 and TRBJ2-1, the complete variable domain reads DAMVIQNPRYQVTQFGKPVTLSCSQTLNHNVMYWYQQKSSQAPKLLFHYYDKDFNNEADTPDNFQSRRPNTSFCFLDIRSPGLGDTAMYLCATSRDLGTVNEQFFGPGTRLTVL.

This clone has a single count. The chain combines TRBV5-8 with TRBJ2-7, with a possible D match to TRBD1 (5 bases). V dropped 1 base and J dropped 2 bases, with 13 bases sitting between them. CDR1 SGHTS and CDR2 YDEGEE come from the germline V gene. The CDR3 has 15 residues. CDR3 bases: TGTGCCAGCAGCTTGTGGGGCGGTCCTACCTACGAGCAGTACTTC. Translated, it gives CASSLWGGPTYEQYF.

This sequence joins TRBV4-3 and TRBJ2-1; TRBD2 aligns across 11 bases. The length of the CDR3 is 17 residues. Per germline, CDR1 LGHNA and CDR2 YSLEER. V was pared by 4 bases and J by 10 bases, with 15 bases of the junction left unmatched. The CDR3 sequence is CASSPYLGTSGVREQFF. The CDR3 nucleotides read TGCGCCAGCAGCCCGTACCTGGGGACTAGCGGTGTCAGGGAGCAGTTCTTC.

The table lists this clone with a count of one. The chain has TRBV6-4 and TRBJ1-5, with 7 bases matching TRBD1. The V and J ends lost 10 bases and 0 bases, in that order; junction bases with no gene match: 3. Germline V gene lookup returns CDR1 MRHNA and CDR2 SNTAGT. The CDR3 has 13 amino acids. The CDR3 region has the DNA TGTGCCACCCAGGGGGATAGCAATCAGCCCCAGCATTTT. Protein product: CATQGDSNQPQHF.

The chain joins TRBV30 to TRBJ1-5; D is uncertain. The CDR3 extends over 13 amino acids. Between the trimmed V and J ends, which lost 4 bases and 5 bases, there was a span of 12 bases. The V gene's germline CDR1 is GTSNPN and CDR2 SVGIG (reference sequence). CDR3: CAWNQRADQPQHF. CDR3 DNA: TGTGCCTGGAACCAGAGGGCCGATCAGCCCCAGCATTTT.

V gene TRBV29-1 combines with J gene TRBJ1-1; D may be TRBD1 (5 bases). This CDR3 is built from 11 residues. Germline CDR1 reads SQVTM; CDR2 reads ANQGSEA. The ends were cut back, 5 bases at V and 5 bases at J, with 9 bases in the middle. Here the CDR3 DNA reads TGCAGCGTTCGTGGGGGGACTGAAGCTTTCTTT. Translated: CSVRGGTEAFF.

V is TRBV6-1 and J is TRBJ1-2, with D possibly TRBD1 on 6 matching bases. Trimming left V 2 bases short and J 4 bases short, with 14 bases between. Germline CDR1 is MNHNS and CDR2 is SASEGT. The CDR3 extends over 15 amino acids. DNA for the CDR3: TGTGCCAGCAGTGAATGGCAGGGGACACCCTATGGCTACACCTTC. It is translated as CASSEWQGTPYGYTF.

The chain couples TRBV7-2 to TRBJ2-2; D uncertain. The CDR3 runs to 14 residues. Trimming left V 1 base short and J 5 bases short, with 8 bases between. CDR1 and CDR2 (germline): SGHTA, FQGNSA. CDR3 in DNA: TGTGCCAGCAGCTTAGTTGCGGCAACCGGGGAGCTGTTTTTT. It is translated as CASSLVAATGELFF.

This clone occurred once. This chain connects TRBV27 to TRBJ2-7; 7 positions agree with TRBD1. The CDR3 runs 14 residues. V lost 0 bases and J lost 3; bases outside the gene matches: 2. CDR1 is MNHEY, CDR2 SMNVEV, per germline (reference sequence). The CDR3 here is CASSLSGTDYEQYF. In DNA, the CDR3 is TGTGCCAGCAGTTTATCCGGGACAGACTACGAGCAGTACTTC.